The next 18 T cell receptor beta chains were all read from a single sample in a study of OX40 agonist ivuxolimab in advanced cancers. Libraries were built with the immunoSEQ multiplex PCR assay. TCRdb obtained this table from immuneACCESS and retained in-frame rearrangements with V and J assigned. These tables miss some clones; where compared with another copy, unresolved V genes account for less than half of the shortfall, and the remainder is unexplained. A total of about 50,000 clones appear in this sample, about four fifths of them only once. The ten top clones hold 1.5% to 2% of the sample. The sample consisted of CD4+ or CD8+ T cells sorted from blood, taken in a trial of the OX40 agonist ivuxolimab. All receptors derive from an adult with an advanced solid tumor such as melanoma, head and neck, liver or kidney cancer.

The rearrangement joins TRBV29-1 to TRBJ2-1; TRBD1 agrees at 7 bases. The CDR3 loop spans 11 amino acids. Germline V gene sequence: CDR1 SQVTM, CDR2 ANQGSEA. V shed 7 bases, J shed 12 bases, and the junction held 9 bases outside the gene matches. CDR3 in amino acids: CSARQGEGQFF. In DNA, the CDR3 is TGCAGCGCCAGACAGGGAGAGGGGCAGTTCTTC.

The chain is built from TRBV2 and TRBJ1-5; a possible D gene is TRBD1 (5 bases). Germline values: CDR1 SNHLY, CDR2 FYNNEI. The CDR3 length is 14 residues. Trimming shortened V by 5 bases and J by 1 base, and 9 bases separated the two germline ends. CDR3 sequence: CASSLGESNQPQHF. The CDR3 coding sequence is TGTGCCAGCAGTTTAGGGGAAAGCAATCAGCCCCAGCATTTT.

CDR3 sequence reads: CASSPGQDYNQPQHF. The CDR3 nucleotides read TGCGCCAGCAGTCCGGGACAGGACTACAATCAGCCCCAGCATTTT. J is TRBJ1-5 and V is TRBV10-2, with 8 bases that match TRBD1. The CDR3 is 15 residues long. J gave up 3 bases and V 5 bases, and 6 bases lay outside the gene matches. Per germline, CDR1 WSHSY and CDR2 SAAADI.

The rearrangement uses TRBV5-4 and TRBJ2-3; 9 bases map to TRBD2. The CDR3 is 16 residues long. Germline lookup yields CDR1 SGHNT and CDR2 YYREEE (reference sequence). J gave up 5 bases and V 4 bases, and 11 bases lay outside the gene matches. CDR3 nucleotide sequence: TGTGCCAGCAGCAGACTTGCGGGGGGGAGTAGAGATACGCAGTATTTT. Translated: CASSRLAGGSRDTQYF.

The J gene is TRBJ1-3, the V gene TRBV30; D is undetermined. Looked up from germline, CDR1 is GTSNPN and CDR2 is SVGIG (reference sequence). The V gene lost 8 bases and the J gene lost 0 bases, with 14 bases spanning the gap. The CDR3 consists of 14 residues. Here the CDR3 reads CARSQFTSGNTIYF. For the CDR3, the DNA is TGTGCCAGAAGCCAATTTACCTCTGGAAACACCATATATTTT.

Comments on this clone: An end of the junction differs from the germline gene, which may be a read error. The chain has TRBV29-1 and TRBJ1-1, with TRBD1 as a possible D gene (6 bases). In germline, CDR1 is SQVTM, CDR2 ANQGSEA. This CDR3 contains 13 residues. CDR3 sequence reads: CSVASPRDTEAFF. CDR3 in DNA: TGCAGCGTCGCATCGCCCCGGGACACGGAAGCTTTCTTT.

The chain joins TRBV7-2 to TRBJ1-2, with D possibly matching TRBD1 (5 bases). Trimming stripped 1 base from V and 5 bases from J, with 11 bases between. CDR3 length equals 14 residues. CDR1 and CDR2 (germline): SGHTA, FQGNSA. The CDR3 protein is CASSLGGTRYGYTF. CDR3 sequence (DNA): TGTGCCAGCAGCTTAGGAGGGACCCGTTATGGCTACACCTTC.

The V and J genes are TRBV11-2 and TRBJ2-1, with TRBD2 matching 8 bases. The germline V gene has CDR1 SGHAT and CDR2 FQNNGV. V was pared by 1 base and J by 12 bases, with 11 bases of the junction left unmatched. The CDR3 covers 15 residues. CDR3 in amino acids: CASSLGGTRVPRQFF. The CDR3 DNA follows: TGTGCCAGCAGCTTAGGTGGGACTAGGGTGCCTCGGCAGTTCTTC.

The V and J genes are TRBV4-3 and TRBJ1-2; D call uncertain. V was pared by 0 bases and J by 1 base, with 18 bases between. The CDR3 has 18 residues. Per the germline V gene, CDR1 is LGHNA and CDR2 is YSLEER. The CDR3 bases are TGCGCCAGCAGCCAAGATAGGGAGTCTCCTCCTTTTAACTATGGCTACACCTTC. As protein: CASSQDRESPPFNYGYTF.

This chain joins TRBV5-8 and TRBJ2-3; a possible D gene is TRBD2 (5 bases). Trimming removed 1 base from V and 1 base from J, with 10 bases in between. The germline gives CDR1 SGHTS, CDR2 YDEGEE. CDR3 length: 15 amino acids. CDR3 nucleotide sequence: TGTGCCAGCAGCTTGAGGACTGGGGGCACAGATACGCAGTATTTT. Its protein product is CASSLRTGGTDTQYF.

V is TRBV2 and J is TRBJ2-1; D call uncertain. CDR3 length: 11 residues. The germline V gene has CDR1 SNHLY and CDR2 FYNNEI. Trimming removed 5 bases at V and 14 bases at J, with 13 bases between. The CDR3 sequence is CASSPRTVEFF. As DNA, the CDR3 is TGTGCCAGCAGTCCGAGGACGGTGGAGTTCTTC.

This rearrangement joins TRBV19 to TRBJ2-7; D is uncertain. Germline lookup yields CDR1 LNHDA and CDR2 SQIVND (reference sequence). The CDR3 spans 13 residues. The V gene lost 4 bases and the J gene lost 2 bases, with 9 bases spanning the gap. Here the CDR3 DNA reads TGTGCCAGTAGTAAAGGGATTACCTACGAGCAGTACTTC. Its protein is CASSKGITYEQYF.

This chain joins TRBV6-5 and TRBJ1-6; the D is unclear. CDR1 and CDR2 from the germline V gene are MNHEY and SVGAGI. V was shortened by 4 bases and J by 4 bases, with 8 bases between the two germline ends. The CDR3 totals 14 residues. CDR3 amino acids: CASSLGRYNSPLHF. Written as DNA, the CDR3 is TGTGCCAGCAGTTTGGGCAGGTATAATTCACCCCTCCACTTT.

The chain employs TRBV7-2 and TRBJ1-1; D not resolved. The CDR3 consists of 13 residues. The germline gives CDR1 SGHTA, CDR2 FQGNSA. The V gene lost 1 base and the J gene lost 0 bases, with 3 bases spanning the gap. In DNA, the CDR3 is TGTGCCAGCAGCTTAGGGATGAACACTGAAGCTTTCTTT. This translates into CASSLGMNTEAFF.

The chain uses TRBV6-5 and TRBJ1-1, with TRBD1 matching over 10 bases. The CDR3 loop spans 13 amino acids. Germline CDR1 and CDR2: MNHEY and SVGAGI. Trimming at V came to 7 bases and at J to 10 bases, leaving 9 bases not matched to a gene. This CDR3 is CASKRQGASVAFF. The DNA of the CDR3 is TGTGCCAGCAAACGACAGGGGGCATCGGTAGCTTTCTTT.

The V and J genes are TRBV11-2 and TRBJ2-2; D unclear. The CDR3 spans 16 residues. Looked up from germline, CDR1 is SGHAT and CDR2 is FQNNGV. Trimming removed 4 bases at V and 5 bases at J, with 17 bases between. The CDR3 sequence: CASSSLRGSPTGELFF. Here the CDR3 DNA reads TGTGCCAGCAGCTCTCTGAGAGGTAGTCCTACCGGGGAGCTGTTTTTT. Looking up the rest from reference TRBV11-2 and TRBJ2-2 gives the full variable domain: EAGVAQSPRYKIIEKRQSVAFWCNPISGHATLYWYQQILGQGPKLLIQFQNNGVVDDSQLPKDRFSAERLKGVDSTLKIQPAKLEDSAVYLCASSSLRGSPTGELFFGEGSRLTVL.

A remark on this clone: In the same sample, other DNA sequences code for this CDR3. CDR3 protein: CASSVVPSPDNEQFF. In nucleotides, the CDR3 is TGTGCCAGCAGCGTAGTGCCTTCACCCGACAATGAGCAGTTCTTC. V usage is TRBV9 and J usage is TRBJ2-1; D unclear. V was clipped by 0 bases and J by 5 bases, with 12 bases between them. Germline lookup yields CDR1 SGDLS and CDR2 YYNGEE. CDR3 length: 15 residues.

This clone appeared a single time. CDR3 loop: CASADRTSGNTIYF. For the CDR3, the DNA is TGTGCCAGTGCTGACAGGACTTCTGGAAACACCATATATTTT. The chain is built from TRBV19 and TRBJ1-3, with a tentative D call TRBD1 (6 bases). CDR1 and CDR2 (germline): LNHDA, SQIVND (reference sequence). Trimming shortened V by 8 bases and J by 1 base, and 12 bases separated the two germline ends. This CDR3 comprises 14 residues.